The clone carrying this TCR beta chain was seen only once. The CDR3 sequence is 14 residues long. In germline, CDR1 is MNHEY, CDR2 SMNVEV (reference sequence). The V segment lost 6 bases and the J segment 2 bases; nucleotides outside the gene matches: 5. Authors' data handling: Amplifying reference gene primers gave estimates of nucleated cell counts. Some clones are missing from TCRdb's copy, which holds only in-frame ones; the method was immunoSEQ multiplex PCR. Clone size and the V and J calls come from that table; the DNA yielded D and trimming. Of approximately 350,000 clones in the sample, around 88% are singletons; the top ten hold about 2.7%. This record belongs to a study of blood T cell repertoires in COVID-19. The wider study: Collection of acute and convalescent COVID-19 samples took place in the United States, Italy and Spain. PBMCs, B-cell-depleted T cells, or T cells were the source of the cDNA or gDNA that made up the material.

This clonotype was obtained from a man in his thirties or forties with active or convalescent COVID-19. The genes are TRBV27 and TRBJ2-7; 9 bases are a match to TRBD2. Material: peripheral blood. The CDR3 is CASSHSGGTYEQYF. Here the CDR3 DNA reads TGTGCCAGCAGCCACAGCGGGGGGACCTACGAGCAGTACTTC.